A selection of T cell receptor beta chains follows, all from one sample in a study of metastatic and nonmetastatic thyroid tumors. TCRdb re-processed the PCR reads through MiXCR. In the table there are about 38,000 clones, about 45% of which are singletons. Sequenced material: tumor tissue. The source is a male donor with papillary thyroid cancer or a benign thyroid nodule (not recorded which). Some clones in this sample may be carry-over from other donors' samples. Both conserved end residues are part of each CDR3. Fields, in order: J gene, D gene, V gene, clone size, CDR3 DNA, CDR3 protein. A D gene is named only where the DNA matches it firmly. Not all rows give a size; the values are once, few, many and, for expanded clones, a class.

TRBJ1-2 - TRBV11-2 - TGTGCCAGCAGCTTATCTCTTGGGGGGCCGTACTATGGCTACACCTTC CASSLSLGGPYYGYTF
TRBJ1-2 TRBD1 TRBV12-3/TRBV12-4 - TGTGCCAGCAGTTTCGGGACAGGGAACTATGGCTACACCTTC CASSFGTGNYGYTF
TRBJ2-1 - TRBV6-1 medium-sized TGTGCCAGCAGCCGGACTGCCTACAATGAGCAGTTCTTC CASSRTAYNEQFF
TRBJ2-7 TRBD1 TRBV20-1 - TGCAGTGCTAGTTCTCAGGGCCCCGGGACAGGGGCTTTCGGCGAGCAGTACTTC CSASSQGPGTGAFGEQYF
TRBJ2-2 - TRBV24-1 - TGTGCCACCAGTGAATCCCGGGCCAAGAACACCGGGGAGCTGTTTTTT CATSESRAKNTGELFF
TRBJ2-7 TRBD2 TRBV6-4 - TGTGCCAGCCAGCCCCCGGGACTAGGCCACTACGAGCAGTACTTC CASQPPGLGHYEQYF
TRBJ2-7 TRBD2 TRBV20-1 - TGCAGTGCTAGAGAGGGAGCGGGGGCCTACGAGCAGTACTTC CSAREGAGAYEQYF
TRBJ2-5 TRBD1 TRBV30 - TGTGCCGCCTCAGGGACAGGAGGTGAGACCCAGTACTTC CAASGTGGETQYF
TRBJ1-6 TRBD1 TRBV18 - TGTGCCAGCTCAGGACAGGCGCGGAGTTCACCCCTCCACTTT CASSGQARSSPLHF
TRBJ2-7 TRBD1 TRBV4-1 - TGCGCCAGCAGCCCGGAACCAGCGGGACAGGGTCTTTACGAGCAGTACTTC CASSPEPAGQGLYEQYF
TRBJ2-3 TRBD1 TRBV6-6 - TGTGCCAGCAGTTACTCACAGGGGGTGTGGGTGGATACGCAGTATTTT CASSYSQGVWVDTQYF
TRBJ1-5 - TRBV6-1 few TGTGCCAGCAGGACGGCACCAAGGATATATCAGCCCCAGCATTTT CASRTAPRIYQPQHF
TRBJ2-3 TRBD2 TRBV7-2 - TGTGCCAGCAGCCCTAGGGCTAGCGGTCACGGGAATGCGGATACGCAGTATTTT CASSPRASGHGNADTQYF
TRBJ1-2 - TRBV7-9 - TGTGCCAGCAGCCCAGTTCAGCCGAACTATGGCTACACCTTC CASSPVQPNYGYTF
TRBJ2-3 TRBD2 TRBV9 - TGTGCCAGCAGCGCGTCGGGGGGGTTGGATACGCAGTATTTT CASSASGGLDTQYF
TRBJ2-4 - TRBV28 - TGTGCCAGCAGTAAGGACAGGGAGGGGAAAAACATTCAGTACTTC CASSKDREGKNIQYF
TRBJ1-1 - TRBV6-1 few TGTGCCAGCTGTCCATCCAGGGGAAGAGGTGAAGCTTTCTTT CASCPSRGRGEAFF
TRBJ2-3 - TRBV20-1 - TGCAGTGCTAGTCGGGGGAGCACCAGCACAGATACGCAGTATTTT CSASRGSTSTDTQYF
TRBJ2-7 TRBD1 TRBV5-6 - TGTGCCAGTGCTTACCGGGACAGGGGCCCCTACGAGCAGTACTTC CASAYRDRGPYEQYF
TRBJ2-1 TRBD2 TRBV6-2/TRBV6-3 few TGTGCCAGCAGGTCCGGGACTAGCGGGGGCAATGAGCAGTTCTTC CASRSGTSGGNEQFF
TRBJ2-3 - TRBV19 few TGTGCCAGTAGCCGAAGGAGGCAGTCCACAGATACGCAGTATTTT CASSRRRQSTDTQYF
TRBJ2-7 - TRBV5-8 - TGTGCCAGCAGCATCAAGTACGAGCAGTACTTC CASSIKYEQYF
TRBJ1-1 TRBD1 TRBV6-5 - TGTGCCAGCAGTTTGCGACAGGGTACATCGTCGACTTTCTTT CASSLRQGTSSTFF
TRBJ2-2 - TRBV29-1 many TGCAGCGTGGCCTTATACACCGGGGAGCTGTTTTTT CSVALYTGELFF
TRBJ1-4 - TRBV6-1 - TGTGCCAGCAGTCGCTCCCAGGGGCCTAATGAAAAACTGTTTTTT CASSRSQGPNEKLFF
TRBJ2-7 TRBD2 TRBV10-3 - TGTGCCATCAGCCCTACTAGCGGGAGGCGCTACGAGCAGTACTTC CAISPTSGRRYEQYF
TRBJ2-3 - TRBV11-2 - TGTGCCAGCAGCTCCCGACAAAACACAGATACGCAGTATTTT CASSSRQNTDTQYF
TRBJ1-1 TRBD1 TRBV6-1 - TGTGCCAGCAGTGAGGGAGGACAGGTTGCTTTCTTT CASSEGGQVAFF
TRBJ2-7 - TRBV13 - TGTGCCAGCAGCTTAGCCGGCAGGGGTTACGAGCAGTACTTC CASSLAGRGYEQYF
TRBJ2-6 - TRBV7-3 - TGTGCCAGCAGCTTAATACCAGGCTCTGGGGCCAACGTCCTGACTTTC CASSLIPGSGANVLTF
TRBJ2-7 TRBD2 TRBV5-4 - TGTGCCAGCAGCTTGCGATTGGGACTAGCGGGAGGGCTCGGGTACGAGCAGTACTTC CASSLRLGLAGGLGYEQYF
TRBJ2-7 - TRBV2 - TGTGCCAGCAGTGAAGCCAGTTGGGCAGGGTTAACGAGGGAGCAGTACTTC CASSEASWAGLTREQYF
TRBJ1-1 - TRBV12-5 few TGTGCTAGTGGATTCCATAAGTACACTGAAGCTTTCTTT CASGFHKYTEAFF
TRBJ1-2 - TRBV10-2 - TGCGCCAGCAGTGAGACCGAGGGGAGAGGCTACACCTTC CASSETEGRGYTF
TRBJ2-7 - TRBV6-1 - TGTGCCAGCAGTGAAGGTTCCAGCGGGTTCTACGAGCAGTACTTC CASSEGSSGFYEQYF
TRBJ1-6 TRBD1 TRBV18 - TGTGCCAGCTCACCAAGGACAGGGGGCTCCTCACCCCTCCACTTT CASSPRTGGSSPLHF
TRBJ2-7 TRBD2 TRBV24-1 few TGTGCCACCAGTGGCGGAGCCAGCGGGAGAACCTACGAGCAGTACTTC CATSGGASGRTYEQYF
TRBJ1-1 - TRBV30 - TGTGCCTGTGGGGGGGTAGGAAACACTGAAGCTTTCTTT CACGGVGNTEAFF
TRBJ2-7 TRBD1 TRBV19 - TGTGCCAGTAGTTTTACAGGGGGCGTGGAACAGTACTTC CASSFTGGVEQYF
TRBJ2-3 TRBD2 TRBV9 - TGTGCCAGCAGCGGCCTAGCGGGAGCGGGAGATACGCAGTATTTT CASSGLAGAGDTQYF
TRBJ1-5 - TRBV6-1 - TGTGCCAGCAGCAGGGGTCAAGTCAATAGCAATCAGCCCCAGCATTTT CASSRGQVNSNQPQHF
TRBJ1-1 - TRBV5-1 - TGCGCCAGCAGCTTGGAGGTTCAGGGTCAAGCTTTCTTT CASSLEVQGQAFF
TRBJ2-3 TRBD2 TRBV19 few TGTGCCAGTAGGCCCGGGACTAGCTATACGCAGTATTTT CASRPGTSYTQYF
TRBJ2-1 TRBD2 TRBV7-3 - TGTGCCAGCAGCCCGGGACTAGCTGTAACTGCCTACAATGAGCAGTTCTTC CASSPGLAVTAYNEQFF
TRBJ2-1 TRBD2 TRBV4-2 - TGTGCCAGCAGCCCAGGGACTAGCGGGAGTTGGAGTAGTTACAATGAGCAGTTCTTC CASSPGTSGSWSSYNEQFF
TRBJ2-7 - TRBV24-1 few TGTGCCACCAGTGATGCTCAAGCCTACGAGCAGTACTTC CATSDAQAYEQYF
TRBJ1-6 - TRBV3-1 - TGTGCCAGCAGCCAATCCGAGTCCCTCCACTTT CASSQSESLHF
TRBJ1-2 - TRBV7-8 - TGTGCCAGCATTTCGCGGGGGAGTGGTGGCTACACCTTC CASISRGSGGYTF
TRBJ2-3 - TRBV20-1 - TGCAGTGCTAGAGACCGGGTCCTTAGCACAGATACGCAGTATTTT CSARDRVLSTDTQYF
TRBJ2-3 - TRBV6-4 medium-sized TGTGCCAGCAGCCCGATCGCCACTAGCACAGATACGCAGTATTTT CASSPIATSTDTQYF
TRBJ2-1 - TRBV6-1 few TGTGCCAGCAGTGAATGGCCAGAGGGCGATGTACGTGAGCAGTTCTTC CASSEWPEGDVREQFF
TRBJ1-2 TRBD1 TRBV11-3 - TGTGCCAGCAGCCCCGGGACAGGGGGCGCGAATGGCTACACCTTC CASSPGTGGANGYTF
TRBJ1-6 TRBD1 TRBV19 - TGTGCCAGTAGCCCTCCACAGGGGGTGACCCCTTCACCCCTCCACTTT CASSPPQGVTPSPLHF
TRBJ2-2 - TRBV12-3/TRBV12-4 - TGTGCCAGCAGCGACCCTCCGTCCGGGGAGCTGTTTTTT CASSDPPSGELFF